Here is one T cell receptor (beta chain) with its context. Its antigen remains unidentified. The sample is drawn from a study of OX40 agonist ivuxolimab in advanced cancers. Turning to the study itself: In this trial design, patients received ivuxolimab intravenously at 0.01 to 10 mg/kg every 2 weeks. Hepatocellular carcinoma, melanoma, renal cell or head and neck cancer was diagnosed in the dose-escalation patients. Prior checkpoint blockade (anti-PD-1, anti-PD-L1 or anti-CTLA-4) was permitted; roughly 40% had it. Whole-study findings and limits: Some of the nonresponding patients also showed low levels of normalized T-cell clonal expansion.

TCRdb's copy holds only in-frame clones and misses some; the assay was immunoSEQ multiplex PCR. The repertoire includes more than 60,000 clones, roughly nine tenths of them detected once, and approximately 4% sits in the top ten. The CDR3 is 17 residues long. Trimming shortened V by 0 bases and J by 4 bases, and 15 bases separated the two germline ends. Germline CDR1 SEHNR, CDR2 FQNEAQ (reference sequence). The TCR comes from an adult with an advanced solid tumor such as melanoma, head and neck, liver or kidney cancer. The sample in question was CD4+ or CD8+ T cells sorted from blood, obtained in a trial of the OX40 agonist ivuxolimab. The chain is built from TRBV7-9 and TRBJ1-4, with D maybe TRBD1 (5 bases). The CDR3 here is CASSLAGLRRGNEKLFF. CDR3 in DNA: TGTGCCAGCAGCTTAGCAGGCCTTCGGAGGGGTAATGAAAAACTGTTTTTT.